The source of this T cell receptor beta chain is a study of cytomegalovirus exposure and HLA in healthy donors. PCR used 60 Vbeta primers and 13 Jbeta primers. Generated by immunoSEQ multiplex PCR, the TCRdb table keeps only in-frame clones and is missing some. This table holds 120,000 to 150,000 clones, 77% found once. Per the germline V gene, CDR1 is LNHNV and CDR2 is YYDKDF (reference sequence). Between the trimmed V and J ends, which lost 0 bases and 2 bases, there was a span of 17 bases. This CDR3 region has 17 residues. Sequencing was done on a sample of PBMCs. V and J are TRBV15 and TRBJ2-7; D is possibly TRBD2 (5 bases). The receptor was isolated from a female donor in good health and CMV-seronegative. CDR3 sequence reads: CATSRDHSASPTYEQYF. The CDR3 DNA reads TGTGCCACCAGCAGAGATCACTCGGCTAGCCCAACCTACGAGCAGTACTTC.